The 14 T cell receptor beta chains given below trace back to one sample, sequenced in a study of blood T cell repertoires in COVID-19. TCRdb's table, derived via immunoSEQ multiplex PCR, lists solely in-frame clones and lacks some. Of some 420,000 clones in the sample, 85% to 90% are singletons; the top ten hold about 1.1%. The sequencing input was PBMCs or T cells enriched from blood (not recorded which). The receptors were sampled from a young man who had recovered from COVID-19.

V usage is TRBV19 and J usage is TRBJ1-3, with no clear D. The CDR3 is 16 residues long. The V end lost 5 bases, the J end lost 1 base, and 15 bases lay between the germline ends. Germline V gene data show CDR1 as LNHDA and CDR2 as SQIVND (reference sequence). CDR3 residues: CASSAAGTLSGNTIYF. For the CDR3, the DNA is TGTGCCAGTAGTGCAGCGGGCACTTTGTCTGGAAACACCATATATTTT.

The chain joins TRBV24-1 to TRBJ2-2; 10 nucleotides match TRBD1. Germline V gene sequence: CDR1 KGHDR, CDR2 SFDVKD. Unmatched junction bases numbered 3, after V lost 7 bases and J lost 2 bases. The CDR3 sequence is 15 residues long. DNA for the CDR3: TGTGCCACCAGCCGACAGGGGGCCAACACCGGGGAGCTGTTTTTT. It encodes CATSRQGANTGELFF.

The CDR3 nucleotides read TGTGCCTGGAGTGTACCTACGGGAACACTGAAGGCTTTCTTT. Translation: CAWSVPTGTLKAFF. This chain joins TRBV30 and TRBJ1-1; D gene unclear. CDR3 length: 14 residues. CDR1 is GTSNPN and CDR2 is SVGIG in the germline V gene (reference sequence). V lost 0 bases to trimming and J lost 11 bases, with 19 bases between them.

This clone was counted a single time. The rearrangement links TRBV19 to TRBJ1-5; D gene ambiguous. Looked up from germline, CDR1 is LNHDA and CDR2 is SQIVND (reference sequence). This CDR3 is built from 12 residues. V lost 5 bases and J 4 bases, leaving 6 bases between the germline ends. CDR3 in amino acids: CASSWRNQPQHF. The CDR3 DNA reads as TGTGCCAGTAGTTGGAGGAATCAGCCCCAGCATTTT.

This clone turned up a few times. V gene TRBV5-1 combines with J gene TRBJ2-5; 11 nucleotides match TRBD2. V lost 4 bases to trimming and J lost 0 bases; unmatched junction nucleotides: 14. Germline V gene lookup returns CDR1 SGHRS and CDR2 YFSETQ. This CDR3 contains 19 residues. The CDR3 region has the DNA TGCGCCAGCAGCCCCACCCTGACTAGCGGGACGGGAAACCAAGAGACCCAGTACTTC. Protein: CASSPTLTSGTGNQETQYF.

J is TRBJ2-5 and V is TRBV7-9; possibly TRBD2 for D (5 bases). The CDR3 sequence is 16 residues long. Germline V CDR1 and CDR2: SEHNR, FQNEAQ (reference sequence). V lost 6 bases, J lost 3 bases, and 20 bases lay in between. In DNA, the CDR3 is TGTGCCAGCAGAGGTCCAGCCGCGGAGGTAGAAGAGACCCAGTACTTC. This translates into CASRGPAAEVEETQYF.

This clone was counted a single time. The J gene is TRBJ1-6, the V gene TRBV27; 8 nucleotides agree with TRBD1. Per germline, CDR1 MNHEY and CDR2 SMNVEV (reference sequence). The length of the CDR3 is 15 residues. After removal of 4 bases from V and 7 bases from J, the junction contained 6 bases not matched to a gene. CDR3 sequence reads: CASSSPGQDNSPLHF. Written as DNA, the CDR3 is TGTGCCAGCAGTTCCCCGGGACAGGACAATTCACCCCTCCACTTT.

CDR3 nucleotide sequence: TGTGCCAGCACCATCGCCAAAGGTCGGAGTATACCTGAAGCTTTCTTT. Its translation: CASTIAKGRSIPEAFF. The V call is TRBV28, the J call TRBJ1-1; no firm D call. The CDR3 has 16 residues. The germline gives CDR1 MDHEN, CDR2 SYDVKM. V lost 7 bases and J lost 6, with 24 bases in between.

The chain joins TRBV7-6 to TRBJ2-1, with 10 bases lining up with TRBD2. Looked up from germline, CDR1 is SGHVS and CDR2 is FNYEAQ. J gave up 0 bases and V 8 bases, and 10 bases lay outside the gene matches. The CDR3 sequence is 17 residues long. CDR3 sequence: CASGEFSSGSSYNEQFF. The CDR3 DNA sequence: TGTGCCAGCGGAGAGTTCTCTAGCGGGAGCTCCTACAATGAGCAGTTCTTC.

The J gene is TRBJ2-7, the V gene TRBV6-2 or TRBV6-3; TRBD1 might be the D (6 bases). Trimming stripped 4 bases from V and 0 bases from J, with 16 bases between. This CDR3 comprises 16 residues. In germline, CDR1 is MNHEY, CDR2 SVGEGT. CDR3 in amino acids: CASSSTRQAGSYEQYF. In nucleotides, the CDR3 is TGTGCCAGCAGTTCCACCCGACAGGCAGGCTCCTACGAGCAGTACTTC.

The rearrangement joins TRBV29-1 to TRBJ2-4; 8 nucleotides match TRBD1. CDR3 length equals 13 residues. Germline CDR1 is SQVTM and CDR2 is ANQGSEA. V shed 2 bases and J 10 bases; nucleotides not matched to a gene: 7. CDR3 protein: CSVEQTGGRIQYF. DNA for the CDR3: TGCAGCGTTGAACAAACAGGGGGACGGATTCAGTACTTC.

This chain uses TRBV15 with TRBJ2-1; 11 bases are a match to TRBD2. The CDR3 extends over 15 amino acids. Germline V gene data show CDR1 as LNHNV and CDR2 as YYDKDF (reference sequence). Trimming removed 3 bases from V and 7 bases from J; junction bases left unmatched: 5. The chain's CDR3 is CATSRGLAELNEQFF. The CDR3 DNA follows: TGTGCCACCAGCAGGGGACTAGCGGAACTTAATGAGCAGTTCTTC.

The chain has TRBV28 and TRBJ2-7; TRBD1 aligns across 7 bases. The V gene end was trimmed by 5 bases and the J gene end by 2 bases; junction bases not matched to a gene: 15. The germline V gene encodes CDR1 MDHEN and CDR2 SYDVKM. The CDR3 covers 17 residues. CDR3: CASSPNLARDSTYEQYF. The CDR3 DNA sequence: TGTGCCAGCAGTCCTAACCTCGCCCGGGACAGCACCTACGAGCAGTACTTC.

This chain links TRBV20-1 with TRBJ1-2; 8 positions match TRBD1. With V trimmed by 3 bases and J by 8 bases, 5 bases remained unmatched. From germline, CDR1 is DFQATT and CDR2 SNEGSKA (reference sequence). This CDR3 spans 12 amino acids. As DNA, the CDR3 is TGCAGTGCTAGTTGCAGGGGGCGAGGCTACACCTTC. Protein product: CSASCRGRGYTF.